The rows below give T cell receptor beta chains drawn from one sample of a study of T cells after yellow fever vaccination. Using its own MiXCR run on the 5' RACE reads, TCRdb lists one record per CDR3 protein. The sample lists hundreds of thousands of distinct CDR3 sequences; roughly an eighth were seen once. The sequenced sample was PBMCs, obtained on the day of the yellow fever booster vaccination. These receptors were taken from a man younger than 45 who received the YFV17D yellow fever vaccine. Both conserved end residues are part of each CDR3. D genes are given only for firm matches.

V gene	J gene	D gene	CDR3 protein
TRBV7-2	TRBJ2-7	.	CASSTLNEQYF
TRBV28	TRBJ2-3	TRBD2	CASRPHSGKAPDTQYF
TRBV7-6	TRBJ2-1	TRBD2	CASSSLAGLGSYNEQFF
TRBV5-1	TRBJ2-3	TRBD2	CASSLGLAGDSDTQYF
TRBV6-2/TRBV6-3	TRBJ2-5	.	CASSSIGTSHKETQYF
TRBV5-1	TRBJ2-2	TRBD1	CASSLVGQGLNTGELFF
TRBV5-1	TRBJ2-3	TRBD1	CASSVDRGQDTQYF
TRBV12-3/TRBV12-4	TRBJ2-3	.	CASCLILGTTLSEDTQYF
TRBV7-2	TRBJ2-7	.	CASRTTGTSYEQYF
TRBV6-1	TRBJ1-2	.	CASSHGGYNYGYTF
TRBV20-1	TRBJ2-3	.	CSARVGGRRTDTQYF
TRBV7-6	TRBJ2-7	TRBD1	CASSLGTGTYEQYF
TRBV11-2	TRBJ2-3	TRBD2	CASTLTSGRAGNKPRDTQYF
TRBV6-1	TRBJ1-1	.	CASHPGRGWVNTEAFF
TRBV4-1	TRBJ2-7	.	CASSQDHDGEQYF
TRBV27	TRBJ1-1	.	CASSLSMENTEAFF
TRBV6-2/TRBV6-3	TRBJ2-2	TRBD1	CASSRQGAGIGELFF
TRBV29-1	TRBJ2-3	.	CSVNREGTQYF
TRBV5-1	TRBJ2-2	.	CASSPGLMNTGELFF
TRBV11-2	TRBJ2-1	.	CASSILTGGYRGNEQFF